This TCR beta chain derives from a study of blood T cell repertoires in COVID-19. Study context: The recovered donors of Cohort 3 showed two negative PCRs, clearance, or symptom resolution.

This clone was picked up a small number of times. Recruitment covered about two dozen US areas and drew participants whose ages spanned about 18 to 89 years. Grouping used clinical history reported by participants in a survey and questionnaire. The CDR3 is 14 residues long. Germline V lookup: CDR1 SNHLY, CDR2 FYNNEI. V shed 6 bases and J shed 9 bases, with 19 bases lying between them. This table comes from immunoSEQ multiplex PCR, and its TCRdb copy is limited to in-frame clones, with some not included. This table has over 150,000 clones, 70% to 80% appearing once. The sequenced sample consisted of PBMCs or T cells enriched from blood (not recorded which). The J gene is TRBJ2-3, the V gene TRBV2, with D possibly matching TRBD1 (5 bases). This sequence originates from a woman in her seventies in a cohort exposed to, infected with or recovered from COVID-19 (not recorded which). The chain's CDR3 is CASSLHRSGTTQYF. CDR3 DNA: TGTGCCAGCAGCCTCCACAGGTCCGGCACGACGCAGTATTTT.